Presented here are 10 T cell receptor beta chains from one specimen sequenced in a study of T-cell reconstitution after alpha-beta-depleted transplantation in children (dated by TCRdb to 2015 to 2016). Interpreted using the paper, the treatment or condition label stands for: allogeneic hematopoietic cell transplantation with graft depleted of TCRalphabeta T cells and CD19 B cells. Receptor libraries were prepared by PCR. The run used an Illumina HiSeq 2500. TCR library preparation used molecular barcoding, with unique molecular identifiers applied to normalize quantification of the TCRbeta repertoire. Using fastp at Q25 and MiXCR, TCRdb reprocessed the public reads and kept productive beta chains. Each CDR3 protein appears once, grouped with its most common genes and DNA. The table for this sample lists about 980,000 distinct CDR3 sequences; around 30% of them were counted only once. The ten largest clones capture over 25% of the sample.

The sequencing used PBMCs, mostly from graft donor cells, collected 360 days after TCRalphabeta/CD19-depleted stem cell transplant. Receptors were obtained from a boy younger than two who had a stem cell transplant for SCID, so the T cells may come from the graft donor.

The J gene is TRBJ1-1, the V gene TRBV3-1; 8 bases are a match to TRBD1. J lost 5 bases, V lost 4 bases, and 9 bases had no gene match. The CDR3 contains 15 residues. The germline CDR1 and CDR2 sequences are LGHDT and YNNKEL (reference sequence). CDR3 DNA sequence: TGTGCCAGCAGCCTTCGCCCAGGGGGCAGGACTGAAGCTTTCTTT. Translated, it gives CASSLRPGGRTEAFF.

The gene calls are TRBV29-1 and TRBJ1-1; D unresolved. CDR1 is SQVTM and CDR2 is ANQGSEA in the germline V gene. V lost 0 bases and J lost 8, with 10 bases in between. The CDR3 contains 12 residues. The CDR3 coding sequence is TGCAGCGTTGAAGATCTCGGGCAGGAAGCTTTCTTT. Translation gives CSVEDLGQEAFF. Supplemented by reference TRBV29-1 and TRBJ1-1, the full variable domain reads SAVISQKPSRDICQRGTSLTIQCQVDSQVTMMFWYRQQPGQSLTLIATANQGSEATYESGFVIDKFPISRPNLTFSTLTVSNMSPEDSSIYLCSVEDLGQEAFFGQGTRLTVV.

In DNA form, the CDR3 reads TGCAGTGCTAGTGGGACAGGGGGCGCGAGGGTGACAGATACGCAGTATTTT. As protein: CSASGTGGARVTDTQYF. The V call is TRBV20-1, the J call TRBJ2-3, with 12 bases aligning to TRBD1. Germline V gene sequence: CDR1 DFQATT, CDR2 SNEGSKA (reference sequence). The CDR3 is 17 residues long. J lost 3 bases, V lost 3 bases, and 10 bases had no gene match.

This clonotype has more than one count but fewer than ten. The chain carries TRBV28 and TRBJ2-1; 9 bases align to TRBD2. Germline loops: CDR1 MDHEN, CDR2 SYDVKM. CDR3 length: 17 residues. V lost 4 bases to trimming and J lost 3 bases; unmatched junction nucleotides: 10. For the CDR3, the DNA is TGTGCCAGCAGTTCTCCCTCAGCGGGGGGCCTCTACAATGAGCAGTTCTTC. Protein product: CASSSPSAGGLYNEQFF. The complete variable domain, with remaining parts taken from reference TRBV28 and TRBJ2-1, reads DVKVTQSSRYLVKRTGEKVFLECVQDMDHENMFWYRQDPGLGLRLIYFSYDVKMKEKGDIPEGYSVSREKKERFSLILESASTNQTSMYLCASSSPSAGGLYNEQFFGPGTRLTVL.

V gene TRBV12-3 or TRBV12-4 combines with J gene TRBJ1-2, with a possible D match to TRBD1 (5 bases). The CDR3 is made up of 11 amino acids. Trimming took off 7 bases at V and 7 bases at J, with 10 bases between the two ends. The CDR3 DNA reads as TGTGCCAGCACCCAGGGTGGTGGCTACACCTTC. Its protein is CASTQGGGYTF.

This clonotype occurred a few times. The V and J genes are TRBV29-1 and TRBJ1-1, with a possible D match to TRBD1 (5 bases). The CDR3 covers 16 residues. Germline V gene lookup returns CDR1 SQVTM and CDR2 ANQGSEA. V shed 1 base and J shed 3 bases, with 18 bases lying between them. CDR3 residues: CSVEGVGDRRDTEAFF. The CDR3 nucleotides read TGCAGCGTTGAAGGCGTCGGGGACCGGCGGGACACTGAAGCTTTCTTT.

This clonotype was counted a few times. The chain links TRBV4-2 to TRBJ2-7; D might be TRBD1 (6 bases). CDR1 and CDR2 from the germline V gene are LGHNA and YNFKEQ. V was trimmed by 0 bases and J by 3 bases, leaving 9 bases between them. The CDR3 is 14 residues long. The CDR3 coding sequence is TGTGCCAGCAGCCAAGAAACAGGGTACTACGAGCAGTACTTC. Translated: CASSQETGYYEQYF.

The chain uses TRBV4-1 and TRBJ2-2; D uncertain. Trimming took 6 bases from V and 2 from J, leaving 10 bases between them. The germline V gene encodes CDR1 MGHRA and CDR2 YSYEKL. The CDR3 extends over 14 amino acids. The CDR3 loop is CASRGNRNTGELFF. CDR3 nucleotide sequence: TGCGCCAGCAGGGGCAATCGAAACACCGGGGAGCTGTTTTTT.

This clonotype was recorded a few times. The CDR3 coding sequence is TGTGCCAGCAGCGGGGACCCTTACACCGGGGAGCTGTTTTTT. It is translated as CASSGDPYTGELFF. The V call is TRBV3-1, the J call TRBJ2-2, with D tentatively TRBD1 or TRBD2 (5 bases each). Germline-derived CDR1 and CDR2 are LGHDT and YNNKEL (reference sequence). V gave up 5 bases and J gave up 3 bases, with 10 bases separating them. The CDR3 is made up of 14 amino acids.

A few counts support this clonotype. The J gene is TRBJ2-1, the V gene TRBV7-6; perhaps TRBD2 as D (6 bases). Looked up from germline, CDR1 is SGHVS and CDR2 is FNYEAQ. V lost 2 bases, J lost 4 bases, and 12 bases lay in between. This CDR3 spans 15 amino acids. The CDR3 region has the DNA TGTGCCAGCAGCTTAAATCCGGGGGTATACAATGAGCAGTTCTTC. Translation: CASSLNPGVYNEQFF.